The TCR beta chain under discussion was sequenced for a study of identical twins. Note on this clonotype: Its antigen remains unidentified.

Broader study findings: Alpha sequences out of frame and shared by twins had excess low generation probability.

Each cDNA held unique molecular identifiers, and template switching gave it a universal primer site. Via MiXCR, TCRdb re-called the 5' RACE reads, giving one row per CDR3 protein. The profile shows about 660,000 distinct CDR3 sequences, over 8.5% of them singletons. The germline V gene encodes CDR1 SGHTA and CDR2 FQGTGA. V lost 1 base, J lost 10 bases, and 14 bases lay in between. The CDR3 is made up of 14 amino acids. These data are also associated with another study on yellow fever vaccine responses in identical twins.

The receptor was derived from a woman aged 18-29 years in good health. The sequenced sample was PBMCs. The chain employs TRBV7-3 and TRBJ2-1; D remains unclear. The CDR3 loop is CASSLNPLIGEQFF. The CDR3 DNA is TGTGCCAGCAGCTTAAACCCTCTGATCGGAGAGCAGTTCTTC.